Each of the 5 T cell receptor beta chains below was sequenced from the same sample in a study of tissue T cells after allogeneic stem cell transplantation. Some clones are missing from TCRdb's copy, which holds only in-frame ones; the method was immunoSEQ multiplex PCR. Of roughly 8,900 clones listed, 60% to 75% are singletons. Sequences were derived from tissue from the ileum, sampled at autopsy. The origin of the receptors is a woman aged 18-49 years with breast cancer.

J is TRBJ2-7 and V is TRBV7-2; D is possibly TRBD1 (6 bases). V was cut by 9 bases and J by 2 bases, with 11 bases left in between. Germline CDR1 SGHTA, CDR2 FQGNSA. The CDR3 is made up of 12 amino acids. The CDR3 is CASGGSTYEQYF. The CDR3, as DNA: TGTGCCAGTGGGGGCTCTACCTACGAGCAGTACTTC.

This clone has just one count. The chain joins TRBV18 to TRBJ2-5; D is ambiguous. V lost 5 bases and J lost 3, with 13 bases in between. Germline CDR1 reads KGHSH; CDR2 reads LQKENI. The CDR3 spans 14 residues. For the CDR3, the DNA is TGTGCCAGCTCAGCCGTCACGGGTGAAGAGACCCAGTACTTC. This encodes CASSAVTGEETQYF.

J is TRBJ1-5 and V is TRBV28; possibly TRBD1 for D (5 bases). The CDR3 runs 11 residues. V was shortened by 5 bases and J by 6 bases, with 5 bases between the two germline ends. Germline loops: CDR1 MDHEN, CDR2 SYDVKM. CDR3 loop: CASSRGQPQHF. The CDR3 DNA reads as TGTGCCAGCAGTAGGGGTCAGCCCCAGCATTTT.

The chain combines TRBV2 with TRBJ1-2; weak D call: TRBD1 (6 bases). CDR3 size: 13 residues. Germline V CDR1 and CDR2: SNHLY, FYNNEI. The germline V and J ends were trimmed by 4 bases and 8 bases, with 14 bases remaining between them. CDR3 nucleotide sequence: TGTGCCAGCAGTGGTGGGGGGCCAGGGGGCTACACCTTC. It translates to CASSGGGPGGYTF.

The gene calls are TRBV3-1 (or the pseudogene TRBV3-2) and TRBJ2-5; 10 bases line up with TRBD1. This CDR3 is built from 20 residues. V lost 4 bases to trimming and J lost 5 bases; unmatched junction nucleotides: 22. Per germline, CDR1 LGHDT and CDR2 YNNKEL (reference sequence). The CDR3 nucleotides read TGTGCCAGCAGCCCGGACAGGGGGGTGAGGAGTGTAGGGCTCGGGGAGACCCAGTACTTC. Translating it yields CASSPDRGVRSVGLGETQYF.